Each of the 32 T cell receptor beta chains below was sequenced from the same sample in a study of T cell repertoires in cytomegalovirus infection. TCRdb analysed the reads with MiXCR anew, one entry per CDR3 protein. The sample carries some 280,000 distinct CDR3 sequences, 12% to 15% recorded once. The sequencing sample was made of PBMCs. These receptors all stem from a human donor in good health (CMV status not recorded). Some clones in this sample may be carry-over from other donors' samples.

This clonotype showed up just a few times. The rearrangement links TRBV19 to TRBJ2-5; 10 bases are shared with TRBD2. V gave up 3 bases and J gave up 1 base; unmatched junction bases: 8. Germline V gene lookup returns CDR1 LNHDA and CDR2 SQIVND (reference sequence). The CDR3 extends over 17 amino acids. CDR3 region: CASSILPSGGVQETQYF. The CDR3 region has the DNA TGTGCCAGTAGTATCCTCCCCAGCGGGGGGGTCCAAGAGACCCAGTACTTC.

This clonotype showed up just a few times. This rearrangement joins TRBV4-1 to TRBJ1-1; D gene ambiguous. This CDR3 has 15 amino acids. Germline values: CDR1 MGHRA, CDR2 YSYEKL. V was clipped by 0 bases and J by 0 bases, with 8 bases between them. The CDR3 region is CASSQDFGMNTEAFF. CDR3 in DNA: TGCGCCAGCAGCCAAGATTTCGGGATGAACACTGAAGCTTTCTTT.

This clonotype was seen only a few times. This chain uses TRBV29-1 with TRBJ1-1, with 7 bases identical to TRBD1. The trim removed 5 bases at V and 5 bases at J, leaving 2 bases unmatched. This CDR3 has 11 residues. CDR1 is SQVTM, CDR2 ANQGSEA, per germline. CDR3 nucleotides: TGCAGCGTTCGGACAGGAACTGAAGCTTTCTTT. Encoded protein: CSVRTGTEAFF.

The chain couples TRBV5-1 to TRBJ1-1; 8 positions match TRBD1. V trimming: 2 bases; J trimming: 5 bases; junction bases outside the gene matches: 8. The germline gives CDR1 SGHRS, CDR2 YFSETQ. The CDR3 length is 15 residues. The CDR3 DNA reads as TGCGCCAGCAGCTTACGGACAGGGTCGTCGACTGAAGCTTTCTTT. It is translated as CASSLRTGSSTEAFF.

This clonotype was recorded many times. The gene calls are TRBV29-1 and TRBJ2-3, with D unclear. Trimming shortened V by 6 bases and J by 6 bases, and 10 bases separated the two germline ends. This CDR3 has 11 amino acids. Germline CDR1 SQVTM, CDR2 ANQGSEA. As DNA, the CDR3 is TGCAGCGTCCTCCTAGGGGATACGCAGTATTTT. Its protein is CSVLLGDTQYF.

Only a few counts were recorded for this clonotype. The chain recombines TRBV9 with TRBJ1-2; D unclear. Per germline, CDR1 SGDLS and CDR2 YYNGEE. This CDR3 has 12 residues. V was pared by 0 bases and J by 7 bases, with 7 bases between. CDR3 amino acids: CASSVGRLGYTF. The DNA for the CDR3 is TGTGCCAGCAGCGTAGGACGGCTTGGCTACACCTTC.

This clonotype was seen more than once but under ten times. This sequence joins TRBV5-8 and TRBJ2-7; TRBD1 is a possible D gene (6 bases). V shed 4 bases and J shed 4 bases, with 12 bases lying between them. The CDR3 contains 13 residues. CDR1 is SGHTS and CDR2 is YDEGEE in the germline V gene. The CDR3 bases are TGTGCCAGCAGCCTGACAGGTCTTTACGAGCAGTACTTC. This sequence encodes CASSLTGLYEQYF.

The chain has TRBV6-2 or TRBV6-3 and TRBJ2-1; TRBD2 matches at 8 bases. Trimming at V came to 4 bases and at J to 5 bases, leaving 13 bases not matched to a gene. The germline V gene has CDR1 MNHEY and CDR2 SVGEGT. The CDR3 consists of 17 residues. The CDR3 is CASSSSRGAGGHNEQFF. The CDR3 nucleotides read TGTGCCAGCAGTTCTTCCCGGGGCGCGGGAGGACACAATGAGCAGTTCTTC.

This clonotype appeared many times. This chain links TRBV7-2 with TRBJ1-2; no firm D call. Germline V lookup: CDR1 SGHTA, CDR2 FQGNSA. Trimming removed 2 bases from V and 4 bases from J, with 26 bases in between. The CDR3 is 19 amino acids. CDR3 coding DNA: TGTGCCAGCAGCTTACCCAAGGTGGCTTCACCCCAACTGAGCTATGGCTACACCTTC. Residues: CASSLPKVASPQLSYGYTF.

The V and J genes are TRBV20-1 and TRBJ2-7; D is unclear. Germline CDR1 is DFQATT and CDR2 is SNEGSKA (reference sequence). Trimming cost V 6 bases and J 0 bases, with 12 bases left between them. The CDR3 sequence is 13 residues long. CDR3 sequence reads: CSAPVESSYEQYF. DNA of the CDR3: TGCAGTGCCCCTGTAGAGAGCTCCTACGAGCAGTACTTC.

This clonotype was recorded many times. The J gene is TRBJ2-3, the V gene TRBV6-4, with 9 bases identical to TRBD1. Germline V gene sequence: CDR1 MRHNA, CDR2 SNTAGT. CDR3 length: 13 amino acids. The ends lost 5 bases at V and 4 bases at J; junction bases unmatched: 1. The CDR3 reads CASSRDRADTQYF. The CDR3 DNA is TGTGCCAGCAGTCGGGACAGGGCAGATACGCAGTATTTT.

This clonotype occurred many times. This chain links TRBV7-9 with TRBJ1-1; D is ambiguous. In germline, CDR1 is SEHNR, CDR2 FQNEAQ (reference sequence). This CDR3 has 15 residues. Trimming removed 0 bases from V and 1 base from J, with 9 bases in between. The CDR3 here is CASSLARGQNTEAFF. CDR3 in DNA: TGTGCCAGCAGCTTAGCGCGGGGTCAGAACACTGAAGCTTTCTTT. Using reference TRBV7-9 and TRBJ1-1 for the parts outside the CDR3, the full variable domain is DTGVSQNPRHKITKRGQNVTFRCDPISEHNRLYWYRQTLGQGPEFLTYFQNEAQLEKSRLLSDRFSAERPKGSFSTLEIQRTEQGDSAMYLCASSLARGQNTEAFFGQGTRLTVV.

This clonotype appeared many times. The chain employs TRBV7-8 and TRBJ1-2, with 7 positions matching TRBD1. CDR1 and CDR2 from the germline V gene are SGHVS and FQNEAQ. The CDR3 extends over 14 amino acids. The ends lost 2 bases at V and 4 bases at J; junction bases unmatched: 4. CDR3 bases: TGTGCCAGCAGCTTACTGGGACAGAGCTATGGCTACACCTTC. It is translated as CASSLLGQSYGYTF.

This clonotype was recorded at least ten times. V usage is TRBV12-3 or TRBV12-4 and J usage is TRBJ2-2, with a possible D match to TRBD2 (5 bases). Deletions cut 6 bases from V and 6 bases from J, with 8 bases between. The CDR3 has 12 residues. The CDR3 region has the DNA TGTGCCAGCAGCCCCGGGGCCGGGGAGCTGTTTTTT. It yields the protein CASSPGAGELFF.

This clonotype occurred many times. The CDR3 region has the DNA TGCAGTGCTAGAGGGACTAGCCCCACAGATACGCAGTATTTT. Protein sequence: CSARGTSPTDTQYF. The chain recombines TRBV20-1 with TRBJ2-3, with 8 positions matching TRBD2. The CDR3 spans 14 residues. The germline V gene has CDR1 DFQATT and CDR2 SNEGSKA (reference sequence). V lost 1 base, J lost 2 bases, and 2 bases stayed unmatched.

The table lists this clonotype with a few counts. V usage is TRBV10-3 and J usage is TRBJ2-1; the match to TRBD2 covers 12 bases. The CDR3 covers 16 residues. The germline gives CDR1 ENHRY, CDR2 SYGVKD. Trimming at V came to 2 bases and at J to 9 bases, leaving 8 bases not matched to a gene. The CDR3 region is CAISEILAGGPGEQFF. CDR3 bases: TGTGCCATCAGTGAGATCCTAGCGGGGGGGCCCGGTGAGCAGTTCTTC.

This clonotype was seen more than once but under ten times. The CDR3 sequence: CASSLAWTGSYEQYF. As DNA, the CDR3 is TGTGCCAGCAGCTTAGCGTGGACAGGTTCCTACGAGCAGTACTTC. The J gene is TRBJ2-7, the V gene TRBV11-3; 7 bases map to TRBD1. The CDR3 is made up of 15 amino acids. CDR1 and CDR2 (germline): SGHNT, YENEEA. V was pared by 1 base and J by 1 base, with 4 bases of the junction left unmatched.

The chain links TRBV6-6 to TRBJ2-1; 11 bases line up with TRBD1. CDR1 and CDR2 from the germline V gene are MNHNY and SVGAGI (reference sequence). The CDR3 has 15 amino acids. V lost 2 bases and J lost 3; bases outside the gene matches: 0. The CDR3 DNA sequence: TGTGCCAGCAGTTACGGGACAGGGGGCTACAATGAGCAGTTCTTC. Its translation is CASSYGTGGYNEQFF.

The chain has TRBV9 and TRBJ1-1; D not resolved. Germline lookup yields CDR1 SGDLS and CDR2 YYNGEE. The CDR3 is 12 residues long. Trimming took 3 bases from V and 5 from J, leaving 8 bases between them. CDR3 amino acids: CASSAPQTEAFF. DNA of the CDR3: TGTGCCAGCAGCGCCCCTCAGACTGAAGCTTTCTTT. Based on the CDR3 plus reference TRBV9 and TRBJ1-1, the full variable domain is DSGVTQTPKHLITATGQRVTLRCSPRSGDLSVYWYQQSLDQGLQFLIQYYNGEERAKGNILERFSAQQFPDLHSELNLSSLELGDSALYFCASSAPQTEAFFGQGTRLTVV.

This clonotype was counted ten times or more. The chain carries TRBV6-2 or TRBV6-3 and TRBJ2-6; 7 positions agree with TRBD2. Germline V CDR1 and CDR2: MNHEY, SVGEGT. The CDR3 is 19 amino acids. The J segment lost 0 bases and the V segment lost 4 bases, leaving 12 bases of the junction unmatched. This CDR3 reads CASSFPSGSPSSGANVLTF. The CDR3 DNA sequence: TGTGCCAGCAGTTTCCCTAGCGGTTCCCCGAGCTCTGGGGCCAACGTCCTGACTTTC.

V is TRBV12-3 or TRBV12-4 and J is TRBJ2-2; D unclear. This CDR3 comprises 13 residues. The V gene lost 5 bases and the J gene lost 4 bases, with 8 bases spanning the gap. The CDR3 region has the DNA TGTGCCAGCAGTCGGATCCGCACCGGGGAGCTGTTTTTT. Translated: CASSRIRTGELFF.

This clonotype has at least ten counts. The V call is TRBV11-3, the J call TRBJ2-7; TRBD2 matches 15 bases. This CDR3 is built from 19 residues. V lost 5 bases and J lost 0; bases outside the gene matches: 11. In germline, CDR1 is SGHNT, CDR2 YENEEA. In DNA, the CDR3 is TGTGCCAGCAGCCAAACTCCGGGACTAGCGGGAGGACCCTCCTACGAGCAGTACTTC. It is translated as CASSQTPGLAGGPSYEQYF.

In its sample, this clonotype was seen a few times. The gene calls are TRBV7-2 and TRBJ1-4, with 7 bases that match TRBD1. Germline V gene sequence: CDR1 SGHTA, CDR2 FQGNSA. This CDR3 has 13 residues. The V gene end was trimmed by 4 bases and the J gene end by 8 bases; junction bases not matched to a gene: 4. The CDR3 bases are TGTGCCAGCAGCTCGCCGACAGGGGAAAAACTGTTTTTT. It translates to CASSSPTGEKLFF. Supplemented by reference TRBV7-2 and TRBJ1-4, the full variable domain reads GAGVSQSPSNKVTEKGKDVELRCDPISGHTALYWYRQSLGQGLEFLIYFQGNSAPDKSGLPSDRFSAERTGGSVSTLTIQRTQQEDSAVYLCASSSPTGEKLFFGSGTQLSVL.

This clonotype was seen many times. This CDR3 reads CASSIVTGVGTEAFF. Here the CDR3 DNA reads TGTGCCAGTAGTATCGTTACCGGGGTTGGCACTGAAGCTTTCTTT. The chain has TRBV19 and TRBJ1-1; D is unresolved. Trimming stripped 3 bases from V and 4 bases from J, with 15 bases between. The CDR3 contains 15 residues. Germline V CDR1 and CDR2: LNHDA, SQIVND (reference sequence).

CDR3 sequence: CSAKRTGTETQYF. The CDR3 bases are TGCAGTGCCAAGCGGACAGGGACGGAGACCCAGTACTTC. This chain links TRBV20-1 with TRBJ2-5; 8 nucleotides line up with TRBD1. Germline V lookup: CDR1 DFQATT, CDR2 SNEGSKA (reference sequence). This CDR3 is built from 13 residues. With V trimmed by 6 bases and J by 5 bases, 8 bases remained unmatched.

This clonotype came up many times. In DNA form, the CDR3 reads TGTGCCAGCAGCTTGGGCCCTTATGTTCCGGAGCCCCAGCATTTT. It encodes CASSLGPYVPEPQHF. The gene calls are TRBV7-9 and TRBJ1-5, with D hard to call. V gave up 3 bases and J gave up 8 bases, with 17 bases separating them. This CDR3 has 15 amino acids. Germline CDR1 is SEHNR and CDR2 is FQNEAQ (reference sequence).

There are a few counts of this clonotype. The V call is TRBV7-9, the J call TRBJ1-2, with 10 bases identical to TRBD1. The CDR3 is made up of 15 amino acids. The germline V gene has CDR1 SEHNR and CDR2 FQNEAQ (reference sequence). V shed 5 bases and J 3 bases; nucleotides not matched to a gene: 6. CDR3 sequence reads: CASSARDRGHYGYTF. Written as DNA, the CDR3 is TGTGCCAGCAGCGCCCGGGACAGGGGACACTATGGCTACACCTTC.

Concerning this clonotype: A much larger clone lies one base from this, so it may be a read error. V usage is TRBV7-2 and J usage is TRBJ2-1; TRBD2 aligns across 8 bases. The V gene end was trimmed by 3 bases and the J gene end by 12 bases; junction bases not matched to a gene: 4. CDR3 size: 12 residues. Germline V CDR1 and CDR2: SGHTA, FQGNSA. CDR3 residues: CASSFNAGGQFF. CDR3 DNA: TGTGCCAGCAGCTTCAATGCGGGGGGGCAGTTCTTC.

This chain connects TRBV6-6 to TRBJ1-5; tentatively, D is TRBD1 (5 bases). CDR1 is MNHNY, CDR2 SVGAGI, per germline (reference sequence). The V end lost 7 bases, the J end lost 4 bases, and 11 bases lay between the germline ends. This CDR3 spans 13 amino acids. CDR3 in amino acids: CASTRGTNQPQHF. CDR3 nucleotide sequence: TGTGCCAGCACTCGAGGGACGAATCAGCCCCAGCATTTT.

This clonotype has a count of ten or more. The chain joins TRBV7-2 to TRBJ1-2, with 9 bases identical to TRBD1. Germline V gene data show CDR1 as SGHTA and CDR2 as FQGNSA. The CDR3 totals 15 residues. V was pared by 1 base and J by 8 bases, with 8 bases of the junction left unmatched. The CDR3 loop is CASSLDSGTGTGYTF. CDR3 coding DNA: TGTGCCAGCAGCTTAGACAGTGGGACAGGGACCGGCTACACCTTC.

Many counts were recorded for this clonotype. The rearrangement uses TRBV6-6 and TRBJ1-5; no definite D call. Trimming took off 2 bases at V and 2 bases at J, with 16 bases between the two ends. There are 17 residues in the CDR3. Germline assignment: CDR1 MNHNY and CDR2 SVGAGI (reference sequence). The CDR3 nucleotides are TGTGCCAGCAGTTACCCCCGGGGAGAAGGAGGCAATCAGCCCCAGCATTTT. It translates to CASSYPRGEGGNQPQHF.

This clonotype was counted at least ten times. The gene calls are TRBV7-3 and TRBJ2-2, with D perhaps matching TRBD2 (6 bases). Per the germline V gene, CDR1 is SGHTA and CDR2 is FQGTGA. V dropped 1 base and J dropped 4 bases, with 16 bases sitting between them. This CDR3 is 17 amino acids long. CDR3 coding DNA: TGTGCCAGCAGCTTAAACCCAGATGGAGGGCTCACCGGGGAGCTGTTTTTT. Translation gives CASSLNPDGGLTGELFF.